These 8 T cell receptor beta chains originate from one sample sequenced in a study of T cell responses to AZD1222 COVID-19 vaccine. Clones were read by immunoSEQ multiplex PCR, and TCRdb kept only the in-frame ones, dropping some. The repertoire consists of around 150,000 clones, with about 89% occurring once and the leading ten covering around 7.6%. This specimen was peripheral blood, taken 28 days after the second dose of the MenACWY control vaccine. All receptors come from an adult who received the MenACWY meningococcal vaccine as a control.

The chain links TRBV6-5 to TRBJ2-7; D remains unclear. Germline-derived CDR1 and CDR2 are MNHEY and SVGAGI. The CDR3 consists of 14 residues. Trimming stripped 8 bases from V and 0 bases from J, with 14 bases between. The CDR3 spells CASRVGSGSYEQYF. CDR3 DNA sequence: TGTGCCAGCCGAGTAGGGTCCGGCTCCTACGAGCAGTACTTC.

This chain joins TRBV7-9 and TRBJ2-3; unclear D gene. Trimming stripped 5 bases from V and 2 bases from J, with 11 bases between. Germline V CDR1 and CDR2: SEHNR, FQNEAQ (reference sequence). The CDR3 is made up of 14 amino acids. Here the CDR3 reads CASSKDGPTDTQYF. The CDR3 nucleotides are TGTGCCAGCAGCAAGGACGGCCCCACAGATACGCAGTATTTT.

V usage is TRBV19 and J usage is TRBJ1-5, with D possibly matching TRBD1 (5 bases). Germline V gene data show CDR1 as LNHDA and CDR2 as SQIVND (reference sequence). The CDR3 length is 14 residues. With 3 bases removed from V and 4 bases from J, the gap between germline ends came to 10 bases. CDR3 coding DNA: TGTGCCAGTAGTATCAGGTCAGGGAATCAGCCCCAGCATTTT. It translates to CASSIRSGNQPQHF.

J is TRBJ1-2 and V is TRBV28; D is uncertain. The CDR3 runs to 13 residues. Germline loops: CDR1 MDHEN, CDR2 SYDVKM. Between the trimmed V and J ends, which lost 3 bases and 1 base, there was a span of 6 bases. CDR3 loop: CASSLDHNYGYTF. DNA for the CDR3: TGTGCCAGCAGTTTGGACCATAACTATGGCTACACCTTC.

The CDR3 bases are TGCAGCGTTGGTGGCAGCCCCCAAGAGACCCAGTACTTC. Translating it yields CSVGGSPQETQYF. The gene calls are TRBV29-1 and TRBJ2-5, with D uncertain. CDR1 and CDR2 (germline): SQVTM, ANQGSEA. This CDR3 spans 13 amino acids. Trimming cost V 4 bases and J 1 base, with 10 bases left between them.

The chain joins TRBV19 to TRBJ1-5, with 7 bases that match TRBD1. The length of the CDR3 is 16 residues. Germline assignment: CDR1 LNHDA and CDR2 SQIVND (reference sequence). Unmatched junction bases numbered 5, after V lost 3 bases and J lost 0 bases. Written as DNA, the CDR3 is TGTGCCAGTAGTATCCCGGGACAGCCTAGCAATCAGCCCCAGCATTTT. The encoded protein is CASSIPGQPSNQPQHF.

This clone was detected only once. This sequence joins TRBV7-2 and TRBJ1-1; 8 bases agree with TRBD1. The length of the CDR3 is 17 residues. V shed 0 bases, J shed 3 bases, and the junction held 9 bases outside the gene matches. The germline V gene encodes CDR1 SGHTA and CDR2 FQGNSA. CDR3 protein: CASSLAPLGQGDTEAFF. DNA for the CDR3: TGTGCCAGCAGCTTAGCGCCCCTCGGACAGGGCGACACTGAAGCTTTCTTT.

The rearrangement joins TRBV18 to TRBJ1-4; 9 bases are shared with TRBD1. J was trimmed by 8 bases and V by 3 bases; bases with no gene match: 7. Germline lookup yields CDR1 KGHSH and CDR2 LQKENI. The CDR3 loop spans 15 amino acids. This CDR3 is CASSPSGTGREKLFF. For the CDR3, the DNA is TGTGCCAGCTCACCGTCCGGGACAGGGCGCGAAAAACTGTTTTTT.